Listed here are 3 T cell receptor beta chains from one sample, sequenced in a study of blood T cells in healthy people across ages. The use of a sample-barcoded 5' primer and a J-beta primer mix characterized a second PCR of roughly 7 to 11 cycles. TCRdb used MiXCR to reprocess the 5' RACE reads, holding one entry per CDR3 protein. Among around 940,000 distinct CDR3 sequences listed, around 54% were seen once. The sequencing input was blood. All receptors derive from a woman aged 55-70 years in good health.

This chain joins TRBV27 and TRBJ2-3; 10 bases align to TRBD2. V trimming: 5 bases; J trimming: 9 bases; junction bases outside the gene matches: 5. This CDR3 is 13 amino acids long. CDR1 and CDR2 from the germline V gene are MNHEY and SMNVEV (reference sequence). As DNA, the CDR3 is TGTGCCAGCAGTAGGACTAGCGGCCTGACGCAGTATTTT. This encodes CASSRTSGLTQYF.

The CDR3 coding sequence is TGTGCCAGCATTCATAGGGACAGGGCTCCGGATACGCAGTATTTT. Its translation is CASIHRDRAPDTQYF. The chain couples TRBV28 to TRBJ2-3; 9 nucleotides align to TRBD1. The V and J ends lost 7 bases and 6 bases, in that order; junction bases with no gene match: 11. The germline gives CDR1 MDHEN, CDR2 SYDVKM. This CDR3 is 15 amino acids long.

The V and J genes are TRBV7-2 and TRBJ2-7; D not certain. CDR1 and CDR2 from the germline V gene are SGHTA and FQGNSA. The V end lost 0 bases, the J end lost 4 bases, and 28 bases lay between the germline ends. The CDR3 has 20 residues. The CDR3 bases are TGTGCCAGCAGCTTAGCCCATTTTCGTCGGCAGACTGTCGTCCCTTACGAGCAGTACTTC. This sequence encodes CASSLAHFRRQTVVPYEQYF.